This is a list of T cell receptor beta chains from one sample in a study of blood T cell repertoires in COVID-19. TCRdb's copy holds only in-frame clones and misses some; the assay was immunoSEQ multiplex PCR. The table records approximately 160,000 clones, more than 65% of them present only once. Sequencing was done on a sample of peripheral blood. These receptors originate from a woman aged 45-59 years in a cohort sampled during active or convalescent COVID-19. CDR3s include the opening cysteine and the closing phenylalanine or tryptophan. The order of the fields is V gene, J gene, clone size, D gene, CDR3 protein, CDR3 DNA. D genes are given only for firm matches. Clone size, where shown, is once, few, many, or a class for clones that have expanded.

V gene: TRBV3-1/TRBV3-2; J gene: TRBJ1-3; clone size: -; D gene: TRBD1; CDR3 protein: CASSQFTGAGNTIYF; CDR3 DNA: TGTGCCAGCAGCCAATTTACAGGGGCTGGAAACACCATATATTTT
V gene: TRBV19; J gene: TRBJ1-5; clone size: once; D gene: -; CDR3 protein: CAAQQGRDQPQHF; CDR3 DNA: TGTGCCGCGCAACAGGGTAGGGATCAGCCCCAGCATTTT
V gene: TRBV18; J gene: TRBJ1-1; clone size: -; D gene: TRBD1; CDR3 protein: CASSRDRQNTEAFF; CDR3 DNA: TGTGCCAGCTCAAGGGACAGGCAAAACACTGAAGCTTTCTTT
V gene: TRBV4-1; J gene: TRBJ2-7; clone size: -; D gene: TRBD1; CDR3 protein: CASSPSTGVGYEQYF; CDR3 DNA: TGCGCCAGCAGCCCTTCGACAGGGGTCGGATACGAGCAGTACTTC
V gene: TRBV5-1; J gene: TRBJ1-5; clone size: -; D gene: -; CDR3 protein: CASSLGEGVQPQHF; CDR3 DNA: TGCGCCAGCAGCTTGGGCGAAGGGGTTCAGCCACAGCATTTT
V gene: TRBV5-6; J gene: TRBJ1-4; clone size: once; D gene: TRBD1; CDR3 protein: CASRLSGTGDEKLFF; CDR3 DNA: TGTGCCAGCAGACTCTCCGGGACAGGGGATGAAAAACTGTTTTTT
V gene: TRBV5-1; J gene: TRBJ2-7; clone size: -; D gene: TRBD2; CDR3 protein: CASSLQGAGRTYEQYF; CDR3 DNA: TGCGCCAGCAGCCTCCAGGGAGCGGGGCGTACCTACGAGCAGTACTTC
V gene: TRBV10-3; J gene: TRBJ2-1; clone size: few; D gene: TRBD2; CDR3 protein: CAISEQLAGTQEQFF; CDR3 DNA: TGTGCCATCAGTGAGCAACTAGCGGGTACTCAGGAGCAGTTCTTC
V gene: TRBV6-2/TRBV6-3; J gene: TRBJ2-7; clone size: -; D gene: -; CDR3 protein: CASSYEENYEQYF; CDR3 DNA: TGTGCCAGCAGTTACGAGGAGAATTACGAGCAGTACTTC
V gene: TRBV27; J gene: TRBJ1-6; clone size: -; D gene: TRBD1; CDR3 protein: CASANRGEPNSPLHF; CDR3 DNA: TGTGCCAGCGCAAACAGGGGAGAACCTAATTCACCCCTCCACTTT
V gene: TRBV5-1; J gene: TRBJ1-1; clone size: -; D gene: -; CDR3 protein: CASSEDGGTEAFF; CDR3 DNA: TGCGCCAGCAGCGAGGACGGGGGCACTGAAGCTTTCTTT
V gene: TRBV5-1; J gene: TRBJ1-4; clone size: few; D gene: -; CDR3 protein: CASSITGSSNEKLFF; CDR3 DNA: TGCGCCAGCAGCATAACAGGGTCGTCTAATGAAAAACTGTTTTTT
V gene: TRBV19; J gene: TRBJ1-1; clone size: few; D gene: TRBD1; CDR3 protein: CASRDTTGTGTEAFF; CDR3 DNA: TGTGCCAGTAGGGATACGACAGGGACGGGCACTGAAGCTTTCTTT
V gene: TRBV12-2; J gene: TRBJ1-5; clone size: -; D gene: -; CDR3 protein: CASRHGTRARQPQHF; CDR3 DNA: TGTGCAAGTCGCCACGGTACCAGGGCGCGTCAGCCCCAGCATTTT
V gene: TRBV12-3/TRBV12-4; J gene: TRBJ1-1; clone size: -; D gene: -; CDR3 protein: CASTFEGGTEAFF; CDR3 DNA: TGTGCCAGCACATTTGAAGGGGGCACTGAAGCTTTCTTT
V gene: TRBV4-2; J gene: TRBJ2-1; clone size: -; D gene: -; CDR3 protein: CASSQVVGGPDEQFF; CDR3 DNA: TGTGCCAGCAGCCAGGTGGTGGGGGGGCCCGATGAGCAGTTCTTC
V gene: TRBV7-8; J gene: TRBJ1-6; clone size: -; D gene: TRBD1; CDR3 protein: CASSLDRDSPLHF; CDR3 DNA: TGTGCCAGCAGCTTGGACAGGGATTCACCCCTCCACTTT
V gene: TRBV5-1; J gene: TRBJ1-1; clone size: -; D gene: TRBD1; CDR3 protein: CASSFGRGLSGYTEAFF; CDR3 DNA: TGCGCCAGCAGCTTCGGCAGGGGGCTCAGTGGTTACACTGAAGCTTTCTTT
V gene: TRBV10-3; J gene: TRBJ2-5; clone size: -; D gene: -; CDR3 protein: CATARSPQETQYF; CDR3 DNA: TGTGCCACCGCGAGGTCCCCCCAAGAGACCCAGTACTTC
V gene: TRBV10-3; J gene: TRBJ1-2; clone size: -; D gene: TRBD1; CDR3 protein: CAISGDSYGYTF; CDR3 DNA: TGTGCCATCAGTGGGGACAGCTATGGCTACACCTTC
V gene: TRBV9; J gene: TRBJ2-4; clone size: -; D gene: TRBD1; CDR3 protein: CASSPNTGTGAKNIQYF; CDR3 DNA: TGTGCCAGCAGCCCGAATACCGGGACAGGGGCCAAAAACATTCAGTACTTC
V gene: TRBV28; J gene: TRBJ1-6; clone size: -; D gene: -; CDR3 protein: CASRLGRTYNSPLHF; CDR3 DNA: TGTGCCAGCAGGTTGGGGAGAACCTATAATTCACCCCTCCACTTT
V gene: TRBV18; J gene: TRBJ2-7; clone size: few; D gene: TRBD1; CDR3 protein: CASSPPGQGFYEQYF; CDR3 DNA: TGTGCCAGCTCACCACCGGGACAGGGGTTCTACGAGCAGTACTTC
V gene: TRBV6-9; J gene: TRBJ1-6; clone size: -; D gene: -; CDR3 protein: CASSSNLPGLDNSPLHF; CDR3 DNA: TGTGCCAGCAGTTCAAACCTCCCGGGACTGGATAATTCACCCCTCCACTTT